This T cell receptor (beta chain) is drawn from a study of STAT5B mutations in CD4+ large granular lymphocyte leukemia. Measured with immunoSEQ multiplex PCR; TCRdb has only the in-frame clones, and not every one. The sample carries 30,000 to 40,000 clones, 69% recorded once. V trimming: 6 bases; J trimming: 4 bases; junction bases outside the gene matches: 8. The length of the CDR3 is 14 residues. Germline V gene data show CDR1 as MNHEY and CDR2 as SVGAGI. Points on this clone: The antigen is undetermined.

Study outcomes and limitations: Main leukemic clonotypes were patient-specific, but roughly 25% appeared at low frequency elsewhere. TRBV06-family usage was enriched in top patient clones (8/27) versus controls (2/35).

The receptor comes from a human donor in good health. Input material: CD4+ T cells from blood buffy coats. The chain joins TRBV6-5 to TRBJ1-1; TRBD1 aligns across 7 bases. The CDR3 reads CASRPTGAGTEAFF. In nucleotides, the CDR3 is TGTGCCAGCAGGCCAACAGGGGCCGGCACTGAAGCTTTCTTT.